The clone carrying this T cell receptor (beta chain) was detected only a few times. Its specificity is not known. V lost 0 bases to trimming and J lost 2 bases; unmatched junction nucleotides: 4. This CDR3 spans 16 amino acids. CDR1 and CDR2 from the germline V gene are ENHRY and SYGVKD. This sample was included in a study of response to subunit inactivated influenza vaccine. TCRdb re-analysed the RT-PCR reads in MiXCR, keeping a single row per CDR3 protein. The data hold approximately 680,000 distinct CDR3 sequences, with about 15% observed a single time. Overall study findings and caveats: Every seasonal influenza vaccination brings in few new T cells, the authors suggested.

This sample comprised PBMCs from blood, obtained about 12 days after vaccination. This TCR came from a man between 45 and 60 years old who received an inactivated influenza vaccine. This rearrangement joins TRBV10-3 to TRBJ2-7; 10 nucleotides agree with TRBD2. CDR3 nucleotide sequence: TGTGCCATCAGTGAGTCCGGGAGCGGGGGGGCCTACGAGCAGTACTTC. Translated, it gives CAISESGSGGAYEQYF.